The T cell receptor (beta chain) described here comes from a study of identical twins. Points from the study as a whole: Sharing of beta out-of-frame sequences by twins showed a weaker excess. Potential partial confounding of zero-insertion analyses by invariant MAIT and iNKT cells was noted. Insertions were fewer in abundant cord blood beta clonotypes, whereas memory repertoires showed none of this pattern.

Healthy Caucasians supplied all donations. Germline lookup yields CDR1 SGHRS and CDR2 YFSETQ. CDR3 size: 15 residues. The J segment lost 0 bases and the V segment lost 3 bases, leaving 4 bases of the junction unmatched. With respect to this clonotype: Its antigen is still unknown.

TCRdb processed the 5' RACE reads anew with MiXCR; each CDR3 protein has one entry. The data contain hundreds of thousands of distinct CDR3 sequences, 6.5% to 8.5% of them singletons. Separately, the same data were catalogued under a study of yellow fever vaccine responses in identical twins.

This TCR was sampled from a young woman in good health. The V gene is TRBV5-1, the J gene TRBJ2-7; 9 bases are a match to TRBD1. The sequencing sample was made of memory (CD45RO+) T cells sorted from blood. The CDR3 DNA reads TGCGCCAGCAGCTCCCGGACAGGGGTCTCCTACGAGCAGTACTTC. It specifies CASSSRTGVSYEQYF.